Below are 23 T cell receptor beta chains sequenced from a single sample in a study of graft-versus-host responses after intestinal transplantation. Their target antigens are unknown. The protocol was immunoSEQ multiplex PCR, while the TCRdb copy is restricted to in-frame clones and leaves out a portion. The sample yields some 90,000 clones, roughly 88% seen once. This material consisted of unstimulated CD4+ T cells sorted from spleen or lymph node cells, taken before intestinal transplant. The receptors originated from a human donor who received an intestinal transplant.

This chain connects TRBV7-8 to TRBJ2-2; D may be TRBD2 (7 bases). V was cut by 5 bases and J by 4 bases, with 17 bases left in between. Germline V lookup: CDR1 SGHVS, CDR2 FQNEAQ. The CDR3 runs to 16 residues. The CDR3 coding sequence is TGTGCCAGCAGCCGAGGGGGGGCAATGGGCACCGGGGAGCTGTTTTTT. Amino acid sequence: CASSRGGAMGTGELFF.

The genes are TRBV11-1 and TRBJ2-3; 8 bases line up with TRBD2. V lost 0 bases, J lost 4 bases, and 15 bases stayed unmatched. This CDR3 is built from 19 residues. Germline V gene sequence: CDR1 SGHAT, CDR2 FQDESV (reference sequence). DNA of the CDR3: TGTGCCAGCAGCTTAGCGGGTCGGGGTGCGGGGGGACGGGCAGATACGCAGTATTTT. The encoded protein is CASSLAGRGAGGRADTQYF.

V gene TRBV4-1 combines with J gene TRBJ1-2; no clear D. CDR3 length: 14 amino acids. Germline-derived CDR1 and CDR2 are MGHRA and YSYEKL. V lost 1 base and J lost 5, with 11 bases in between. The CDR3 region has the DNA TGCGCCAGCAGCCAAGGTGAGGGAGGGTATGGCTACACCTTC. It yields the protein CASSQGEGGYGYTF.

The J gene is TRBJ2-5, the V gene TRBV13, with D possibly TRBD1 on 6 matching bases. Germline V lookup: CDR1 PRHDT, CDR2 FYEKMQ (reference sequence). The CDR3 spans 13 residues. V was trimmed by 8 bases and J by 7 bases, leaving 17 bases between them. CDR3: CASRQAAAGTQYF. In DNA, the CDR3 is TGTGCCAGCCGACAGGCTGCAGCAGGGACCCAGTACTTC.

This clone was counted once. This chain links TRBV19 with TRBJ2-3; TRBD1 matches at 10 bases. CDR1 is LNHDA and CDR2 is SQIVND in the germline V gene (reference sequence). Trimming removed 3 bases from V and 6 bases from J; junction bases left unmatched: 6. The CDR3 spans 15 residues. In DNA form, the CDR3 reads TGTGCCAGTAGTATCCGGGACAGGGGTAGCGATACGCAGTATTTT. As protein: CASSIRDRGSDTQYF.

The chain recombines TRBV11-2 with TRBJ1-5; 7 positions agree with TRBD1. The CDR3 covers 14 residues. Germline values: CDR1 SGHAT, CDR2 FQNNGV. V was pared by 5 bases and J by 6 bases, with 7 bases of the junction left unmatched. The CDR3 region has the DNA TGTGCCAGCAGCCTTCGACAGGGTGGTCAGCCCCAGCATTTT. Protein sequence: CASSLRQGGQPQHF.

The chain carries TRBV7-3 and TRBJ2-5; weak D call: TRBD2 (5 bases). Germline assignment: CDR1 SGHTA and CDR2 FQGTGA. The CDR3 runs 13 residues. Trimming took off 2 bases at V and 3 bases at J, with 7 bases between the two ends. CDR3 protein: CASSLDYEETQYF. In DNA, the CDR3 is TGTGCCAGCAGCTTAGACTACGAAGAGACCCAGTACTTC.

This chain uses TRBV27 with TRBJ1-2; 7 bases line up with TRBD1. There are 14 residues in the CDR3. Trimming took 4 bases from V and 4 from J; bases not matched to a gene: 6. The germline gives CDR1 MNHEY, CDR2 SMNVEV (reference sequence). CDR3 DNA: TGTGCCAGCAGTTCCCCGGGACAGATCTATGGCTACACCTTC. It is translated as CASSSPGQIYGYTF.

The V and J genes are TRBV2 and TRBJ2-4; D gene uncertain. The germline V and J ends were trimmed by 4 bases and 0 bases, with 10 bases remaining between them. The CDR3 consists of 15 residues. Germline lookup yields CDR1 SNHLY and CDR2 FYNNEI. The CDR3 bases are TGTGCCAGCAGTGTTGAGGATTTAGCCAAAAACATTCAGTACTTC. Its translation: CASSVEDLAKNIQYF.

V usage is TRBV15 and J usage is TRBJ1-4; TRBD1 matches 9 bases. Germline CDR1 and CDR2: LNHNV and YYDKDF (reference sequence). With V trimmed by 5 bases and J by 8 bases, 6 bases remained unmatched. This CDR3 region has 14 residues. The CDR3 region has the DNA TGTGCCACCAGCGGCGGGACAGGGACGGAAAAACTGTTTTTT. Its translation: CATSGGTGTEKLFF. Supplemented by reference TRBV15 and TRBJ1-4, the full variable domain reads DAMVIQNPRYQVTQFGKPVTLSCSQTLNHNVMYWYQQKSSQAPKLLFHYYDKDFNNEADTPDNFQSRRPNTSFCFLDIRSPGLGDTAMYLCATSGGTGTEKLFFGSGTQLSVL.

This chain links TRBV18 with TRBJ1-1; 7 nucleotides line up with TRBD1. Germline V CDR1 and CDR2: KGHSH, LQKENI. V lost 3 bases, J lost 1 base, and 8 bases stayed unmatched. The CDR3 totals 16 residues. DNA for the CDR3: TGTGCCAGCTCACCGGGGGACAGTTTAACGAACACTGAAGCTTTCTTT. This gives the protein CASSPGDSLTNTEAFF.

DNA for the CDR3: TGTGCCAGCAGTTTAGGACAGGGACGGGGAACTAATGAAAAACTGTTTTTT. Protein product: CASSLGQGRGTNEKLFF. The V gene is TRBV27, the J gene TRBJ1-4; 8 bases line up with TRBD1. The CDR3 runs to 17 residues. Germline V gives CDR1 MNHEY, CDR2 SMNVEV (reference sequence). V gave up 2 bases and J gave up 1 base; unmatched junction bases: 6.

The J gene is TRBJ2-7, the V gene TRBV2; weak D call: TRBD2 (5 bases). The CDR3 has 13 amino acids. Germline CDR1 reads SNHLY; CDR2 reads FYNNEI. With 1 base removed from V and 5 bases from J, the gap between germline ends came to 9 bases. The CDR3 DNA sequence: TGTGCCAGCAGTGAAGGAGGGAGAGACGAGCAGTACTTC. Translated, it gives CASSEGGRDEQYF.

This rearrangement joins TRBV6-1 to TRBJ1-5; 11 positions match TRBD1. Per germline, CDR1 MNHNS and CDR2 SASEGT. The V gene end was trimmed by 4 bases and the J gene end by 2 bases; junction bases not matched to a gene: 16. CDR3 length equals 20 residues. CDR3 sequence reads: CASSGLEDRGPLYGNQPQHF. The CDR3 DNA is TGTGCCAGCAGTGGACTTGAGGACAGGGGGCCACTATATGGCAATCAGCCCCAGCATTTT.

The chain uses TRBV4-2 and TRBJ2-7; perhaps TRBD1 as D (5 bases). V lost 2 bases and J lost 6, with 17 bases in between. In germline, CDR1 is LGHNA, CDR2 YNFKEQ. This CDR3 spans 15 amino acids. The CDR3 DNA reads TGTGCCAGCAGCCAATCGCGGCAGGGCCTGGGCGAGCAGTACTTC. Translating it yields CASSQSRQGLGEQYF.

V is TRBV11-2 and J is TRBJ2-5; D gene unclear. Judging by the DNA end, TRBJ2-7 fits better; the J call may be wrong. The germline gives CDR1 SGHAT, CDR2 FQNNGV. The length of the CDR3 is 12 residues. As DNA, the CDR3 is TGTGCCAGCAGCTTACTGATGGGCGAGCAGTACTTC. It encodes CASSLLMGEQYF.

In the case of this clone: One junction end disagrees with the germline gene, perhaps due to a read error. The rearrangement links TRBV7-7 to TRBJ1-6; D gene ambiguous. CDR3 length equals 13 residues. Germline loops: CDR1 SSHAT, CDR2 FNYEAQ (reference sequence). The DNA of the CDR3 is TGTGCTAGCAGCTTAGGCCCAGAAGCACCCCTCCACTTT. The encoded protein is CASSLGPEAPLHF.

The chain uses TRBV5-1 and TRBJ1-1; D possibly corresponds to TRBD1 (6 bases). Trimming pared 4 bases from V and 6 bases from J, leaving 13 bases between. Germline V lookup: CDR1 SGHRS, CDR2 YFSETQ. CDR3 length: 13 amino acids. CDR3 bases: TGCGCCAGCAGCACGGACAGTGGCGCTGAAGCTTTCTTT. This encodes CASSTDSGAEAFF. Full variable domain (outside the CDR3, taken from reference TRBV5-1 and TRBJ1-1): KAGVTQTPRYLIKTRGQQVTLSCSPISGHRSVSWYQQTPGQGLQFLFEYFSETQRNKGNFPGRFSGRQFSNSRSEMNVSTLELGDSALYLCASSTDSGAEAFFGQGTRLTVV.

This chain links TRBV18 with TRBJ2-7; 10 nucleotides match TRBD2. Trimming took 2 bases from V and 5 from J; bases not matched to a gene: 3. The CDR3 is 14 residues long. From germline, CDR1 is KGHSH and CDR2 LQKENI. For the CDR3, the DNA is TGTGCCAGCTCACCATCTAGCGGGGGCGACGAGCAGTACTTC. It translates to CASSPSSGGDEQYF.

J is TRBJ2-1 and V is TRBV7-9; 10 positions agree with TRBD2. CDR1 and CDR2 (germline): SEHNR, FQNEAQ (reference sequence). This CDR3 has 16 amino acids. Unmatched junction bases numbered 14, after V lost 5 bases and J lost 10 bases. DNA for the CDR3: TGTGCCAGCAGCCTTCGAGCGGGAGGGGCCCTTAGGGAGCAGTTCTTC. This codes for CASSLRAGGALREQFF.

The chain recombines TRBV7-3 with TRBJ2-1; no firm D call. Germline V CDR1 and CDR2: SGHTA, FQGTGA. This CDR3 is 13 amino acids long. The V end lost 5 bases, the J end lost 2 bases, and 7 bases lay between the germline ends. The CDR3 region has the DNA TGTGCCAGCAGCCCCGAGCCCTACAATGAGCAGTTCTTC. Translation: CASSPEPYNEQFF.

The chain recombines TRBV20-1 with TRBJ2-1; possible D gene TRBD2, 5 bases. Germline V gene lookup returns CDR1 DFQATT and CDR2 SNEGSKA (reference sequence). The CDR3 totals 10 residues. V was pared by 6 bases and J by 9 bases, with 9 bases between. The CDR3 DNA reads as TGCAGTGCCCTCCGGGGTGAGCAGTTCTTC. It yields the protein CSALRGEQFF.

The rearrangement uses TRBV7-8 and TRBJ1-4, with D possibly matching TRBD1 (6 bases). The germline V gene has CDR1 SGHVS and CDR2 FQNEAQ. This CDR3 spans 14 amino acids. V shed 5 bases and J shed 4 bases, with 11 bases lying between them. The CDR3 reads CASSRGAHNEKLFF. The DNA of the CDR3 is TGTGCCAGCAGCCGGGGGGCCCATAATGAAAAACTGTTTTTT.